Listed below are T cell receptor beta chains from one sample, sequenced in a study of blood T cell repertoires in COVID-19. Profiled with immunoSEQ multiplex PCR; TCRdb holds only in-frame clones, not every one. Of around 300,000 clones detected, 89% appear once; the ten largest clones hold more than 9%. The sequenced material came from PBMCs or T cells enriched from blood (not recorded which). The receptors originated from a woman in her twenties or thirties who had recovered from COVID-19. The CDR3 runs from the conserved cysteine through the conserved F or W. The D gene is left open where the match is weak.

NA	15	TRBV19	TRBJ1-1	CASSTGTWMNTEAFF	TGTGCCAGTAGCACCGGGACATGGATGAACACTGAAGCTTTCTTT
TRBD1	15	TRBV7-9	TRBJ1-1	CASSLGDRGNTEAFF	TGTGCCAGCAGCTTAGGTGACAGGGGGAACACTGAAGCTTTCTTT
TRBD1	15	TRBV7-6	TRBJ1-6	CASQWARDSNSPLHF	TGTGCCAGCCAATGGGCCCGGGACAGTAATTCACCCCTCCACTTT
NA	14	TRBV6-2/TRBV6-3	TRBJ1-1	CASSYSRGAQKAFF	TGTGCCAGCAGTTACTCGCGGGGCGCTCAGAAAGCTTTCTTT
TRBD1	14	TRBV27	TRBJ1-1	CASRLNRGQGEAFF	TGTGCCAGCAGACTCAACCGAGGACAGGGTGAAGCTTTCTTT
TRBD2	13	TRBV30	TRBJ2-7	CACIAGSSYEQYF	TGTGCCTGCATAGCGGGGAGCTCCTACGAGCAGTACTTC
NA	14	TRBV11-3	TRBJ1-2	CASSWTPGDYGYTF	TGTGCCAGCAGCTGGACCCCGGGAGACTATGGCTACACCTTC
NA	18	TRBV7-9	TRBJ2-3	CASSPTRGSGSSTDTQYF	TGTGCCAGCAGCCCCACGCGAGGGAGCGGGTCCAGCACAGATACGCAGTATTTT
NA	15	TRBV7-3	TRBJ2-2	CASSLSSADTGELFF	TGTGCCAGCAGCTTGTCCAGTGCCGACACCGGGGAGCTGTTTTTT
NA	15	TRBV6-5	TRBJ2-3	CASSYGSTSTDTQYF	TGTGCCAGCAGTTACGGATCGACTAGCACAGATACGCAGTATTTT
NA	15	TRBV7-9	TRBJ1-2	CASSLSLSENYGYTF	TGTGCCAGCAGCTTATCCCTCTCTGAGAACTATGGCTACACCTTC